A single sample gave rise to the 21 T cell receptor beta chains below, sequenced in a study of CD8 T cells in ankylosing spondylitis. Findings of the study overall: Apparently characteristic of ankylosing spondylitis blood was a TCR beta motif (eight highly homologous variants).

One entry per CDR3 protein, called by TCRdb with MiXCR from the 5' RACE reads. Of 200,000 to 250,000 distinct CDR3 sequences listed, about 16% were seen once; the top ten hold more than 40%. Antigens for these TCRs are unknown. Material for sequencing was blood, either unsorted or a sorted T cell fraction (not recorded which). The receptors stem from a male donor with ankylosing spondylitis.

There are a few counts of this clonotype. The chain links TRBV4-3 to TRBJ1-1; the match to TRBD1 covers 8 bases. V trimming: 0 bases; J trimming: 4 bases; junction bases outside the gene matches: 7. From germline, CDR1 is LGHNA and CDR2 YSLEER. This CDR3 comprises 16 residues. CDR3 sequence: CASSQDQQGEGTEAFF. DNA for the CDR3: TGCGCCAGCAGCCAAGACCAACAGGGGGAAGGCACTGAAGCTTTCTTT.

This clonotype was detected only a few times. This rearrangement joins TRBV12-3 or TRBV12-4 to TRBJ2-2; D call uncertain. V lost 4 bases to trimming and J lost 3 bases, with 12 bases between them. The CDR3 contains 15 residues. The CDR3 sequence: CASSSPRTDTGELFF. CDR3 bases: TGTGCCAGCAGTTCACCCCGAACGGACACCGGGGAGCTGTTTTTT.

This sequence joins TRBV7-9 and TRBJ1-5; possible D gene TRBD1, 5 bases. V dropped 1 base and J dropped 4 bases, with 11 bases sitting between them. The CDR3 runs 15 residues. In germline, CDR1 is SEHNR, CDR2 FQNEAQ (reference sequence). This chain's CDR3 is CASSLEGGVNQPQHF. CDR3 sequence (DNA): TGTGCCAGCAGCTTAGAGGGAGGGGTGAATCAGCCCCAGCATTTT.

By share of the sample, this clonotype is large. CDR3: CASSSATGVATQYF. In nucleotides, the CDR3 is TGTGCCAGCAGCTCCGCGACAGGGGTGGCTACGCAGTATTTT. The chain joins TRBV11-2 to TRBJ2-3; 8 bases match TRBD1. The V segment lost 4 bases and the J segment 8 bases; nucleotides outside the gene matches: 8. Germline CDR1 reads SGHAT; CDR2 reads FQNNGV. The CDR3 length is 14 residues. Looking up the rest from reference TRBV11-2 and TRBJ2-3 gives the full variable domain: EAGVAQSPRYKIIEKRQSVAFWCNPISGHATLYWYQQILGQGPKLLIQFQNNGVVDDSQLPKDRFSAERLKGVDSTLKIQPAKLEDSAVYLCASSSATGVATQYFGPGTRLTVL.

V and J are TRBV27 and TRBJ2-1, with a tentative D call TRBD1 (5 bases). The V gene's germline CDR1 is MNHEY and CDR2 SMNVEV (reference sequence). Deletions cut 4 bases from V and 6 bases from J, with 19 bases between. The CDR3 is made up of 16 amino acids. The CDR3 region is CASSSVRSGSRNEQFF. CDR3 sequence (DNA): TGTGCCAGCAGTTCGGTTCGGTCAGGGTCGCGCAATGAGCAGTTCTTC.

In this sample, this clonotype turned up many times. The chain carries TRBV29-1 and TRBJ2-1, with 10 bases aligning to TRBD1. This CDR3 region has 16 residues. Trimming took 0 bases from V and 3 from J; bases not matched to a gene: 5. CDR1 SQVTM and CDR2 ANQGSEA come from the germline V gene. The CDR3 reads CSVEDSGQGDYNEQFF. The CDR3, as DNA: TGCAGCGTTGAAGATTCAGGACAGGGGGACTACAATGAGCAGTTCTTC.

This chain joins TRBV27 and TRBJ2-7; D tentatively reads TRBD1 or TRBD2 (6 bases each). V gave up 1 base and J gave up 5 bases, with 12 bases separating them. This CDR3 region has 14 residues. The germline V gene has CDR1 MNHEY and CDR2 SMNVEV (reference sequence). CDR3 sequence (DNA): TGTGCCAGCAGTTTATGGGGGGCTGCGGACGAGCAGTACTTC. Amino acid sequence: CASSLWGAADEQYF.

As concerns this clonotype: The junction differs from germline at one of its ends, possibly a read error. The chain employs TRBV6-1 and TRBJ1-2, with D unresolved. Germline V gene lookup returns CDR1 MNHNS and CDR2 SASEGT. CDR3 length: 13 amino acids. Here the CDR3 reads CASSDPYTDFLDF. In DNA, the CDR3 is TGTGCCAGCAGTGACCCTTATACGGATTTCCTTGACTTC.

The rearrangement uses TRBV11-2 and TRBJ2-3; D might be TRBD2 (6 bases). V shed 9 bases and J shed 2 bases, with 15 bases lying between them. This CDR3 comprises 14 residues. CDR1 SGHAT and CDR2 FQNNGV come from the germline V gene. CDR3 region: CASGRSGYTDTQYF. CDR3 coding DNA: TGTGCCAGTGGACGTAGCGGTTACACAGATACGCAGTATTTT. The full variable domain, in which reference TRBV11-2 and TRBJ2-3 provide the parts outside the CDR3, is EAGVAQSPRYKIIEKRQSVAFWCNPISGHATLYWYQQILGQGPKLLIQFQNNGVVDDSQLPKDRFSAERLKGVDSTLKIQPAKLEDSAVYLCASGRSGYTDTQYFGPGTRLTVL.

This clonotype appeared a few times. This chain links TRBV20-1 with TRBJ2-7, with 8 bases identical to TRBD1. Trimming at V came to 1 base and at J to 0 bases, leaving 5 bases not matched to a gene. Germline values: CDR1 DFQATT, CDR2 SNEGSKA (reference sequence). This CDR3 spans 15 amino acids. The DNA of the CDR3 is TGCAGTGCTAGAGGGGGGACAGGATACTCCTACGAGCAGTACTTC. It is translated as CSARGGTGYSYEQYF.

This clonotype was seen repeatedly, ten times or more. V is TRBV12-3 or TRBV12-4 and J is TRBJ2-1; TRBD2 is a possible D gene (6 bases). The CDR3 sequence is 15 residues long. V was clipped by 1 base and J by 2 bases, with 9 bases between them. The CDR3: CASSLGDLPYNEQFF. The CDR3 nucleotides read TGTGCCAGCAGTTTAGGGGACTTACCCTACAATGAGCAGTTCTTC.

The chain joins TRBV5-1 to TRBJ2-7; D is ambiguous. The CDR3 covers 14 residues. V was trimmed by 2 bases and J by 2 bases, leaving 11 bases between them. CDR1 is SGHRS and CDR2 is YFSETQ in the germline V gene. Written as DNA, the CDR3 is TGCGCCAGCAGCTTTGTTCCAACCGCCTACGAGCAGTACTTC. This codes for CASSFVPTAYEQYF.

This chain joins TRBV20-1 and TRBJ1-1, with a tentative D call TRBD1 (6 bases). The V end lost 5 bases, the J end lost 0 bases, and 13 bases lay between the germline ends. In germline, CDR1 is DFQATT, CDR2 SNEGSKA (reference sequence). The CDR3 is made up of 14 amino acids. DNA for the CDR3: TGCAGTGCTGCGGACAGCCCCATGAACACTGAAGCTTTCTTT. The encoded protein is CSAADSPMNTEAFF.

This chain connects TRBV4-1 to TRBJ2-4, with 7 bases matching TRBD2. J gave up 3 bases and V 4 bases, and 6 bases lay outside the gene matches. Germline CDR1 is MGHRA and CDR2 is YSYEKL. The CDR3 length is 15 residues. CDR3 protein: CASSLAGELKNIQYF. CDR3 coding DNA: TGCGCCAGCAGCCTGGCGGGAGAACTCAAAAACATTCAGTACTTC.

The chain links TRBV15 to TRBJ1-5; 10 bases align to TRBD1. Germline CDR1 reads LNHNV; CDR2 reads YYDKDF (reference sequence). CDR3 length: 15 amino acids. V was pared by 8 bases and J by 6 bases, with 10 bases of the junction left unmatched. The CDR3 bases are TGTGCCACCGGAGCTGACAGGGGGCTTGGTCAGCCCCAGCATTTT. This translates into CATGADRGLGQPQHF.

This sequence joins TRBV9 and TRBJ2-1, with 9 positions matching TRBD1. This CDR3 region has 12 residues. Germline loops: CDR1 SGDLS, CDR2 YYNGEE. V shed 3 bases, J shed 9 bases, and the junction held 1 base outside the gene matches. CDR3 region: CASSGQGGEQFF. DNA of the CDR3: TGTGCCAGCAGCGGACAGGGGGGTGAGCAGTTCTTC.

The V call is TRBV29-1, the J call TRBJ2-1, with TRBD2 matching 8 bases. After removal of 1 base from V and 3 bases from J, the junction contained 2 bases not matched to a gene. The germline V gene encodes CDR1 SQVTM and CDR2 ANQGSEA. This CDR3 has 14 residues. CDR3 in amino acids: CSVEAGGGYNEQFF. The DNA of the CDR3 is TGCAGCGTTGAAGCGGGAGGGGGCTACAATGAGCAGTTCTTC.

V gene TRBV7-9 combines with J gene TRBJ2-2; 13 nucleotides match TRBD2. The CDR3 extends over 17 amino acids. Germline assignment: CDR1 SEHNR and CDR2 FQNEAQ (reference sequence). V was clipped by 4 bases and J by 5 bases; unmatched bases: 7. CDR3 amino acids: CASSSTSGRHGTGELFF. DNA of the CDR3: TGTGCCAGCAGCTCGACTAGCGGGAGGCACGGAACCGGGGAGCTGTTTTTT.

This clonotype was counted a single time. The chain employs TRBV6-1 and TRBJ2-1; 11 bases are a match to TRBD2. This CDR3 has 16 residues. V lost 3 bases, J lost 5 bases, and 6 bases stayed unmatched. The germline V gene has CDR1 MNHNS and CDR2 SASEGT. This CDR3 is CASSDFLAGGDNEQFF. Here the CDR3 DNA reads TGTGCCAGCAGTGATTTCTTAGCGGGAGGGGACAATGAGCAGTTCTTC.

The chain employs TRBV7-2 and TRBJ2-3; TRBD2 is a possible D gene (6 bases). Between the trimmed V and J ends, which lost 5 bases and 5 bases, there was a span of 23 bases. Germline values: CDR1 SGHTA, CDR2 FQGNSA. This CDR3 spans 17 amino acids. The CDR3 coding sequence is TGTGCCAGCAGCCCCTTTGGAGGGTCCCAAATCAGAGATACGCAGTATTTT. Encoded protein: CASSPFGGSQIRDTQYF.

The rearrangement links TRBV4-1 to TRBJ2-5; D ambiguous. Germline lookup yields CDR1 MGHRA and CDR2 YSYEKL. The CDR3 runs to 14 residues. V was cut by 3 bases and J by 0 bases, with 8 bases left in between. CDR3 region: CASSHQLYQETQYF. In nucleotides, the CDR3 is TGCGCCAGCAGCCACCAGCTCTACCAAGAGACCCAGTACTTC.